The clone carrying this T cell receptor (beta chain) appeared many times. What it recognizes is unknown. CDR3 length equals 13 residues. V lost 6 bases and J lost 4, with 12 bases in between. Germline CDR1 reads MDHEN; CDR2 reads SYDVKM. Busulfan-fludarabine conditioning, marrow transplant, and cyclophosphamide on days +3 and +4 were administered. The repertoire was sequenced with immunoSEQ multiplex PCR; TCRdb's copy has only in-frame clones and lacks some. The sample holds 5,500 to 7,500 clones, and no clone turns up only once. This sample is drawn from a study of T cells after posttransplantation cyclophosphamide. Study-wide results and caveats: Donor CD8+ memory clones often dominated recipient blood repertoires at later times. TRB clonality was highly associated with recipient CMV seropositivity and reactivation. Tissue-infiltrating T cells from skin or gut overlapped little with blood T cells.

The V call is TRBV28, the J call TRBJ1-2; D unresolved. This receptor was identified in a male patient in his fifties who received an allogeneic stem cell transplant from an unrelated donor, was CMV-positive, and had acute GVHD only. The T cells may partly be graft donor cells. Material: PBMCs, obtained after allogeneic stem cell transplant with posttransplant cyclophosphamide. The DNA for the CDR3 is TGTGCCAGCAGCCCAACGGAGCTCTATGGCTACACCTTC. Translated: CASSPTELYGYTF.